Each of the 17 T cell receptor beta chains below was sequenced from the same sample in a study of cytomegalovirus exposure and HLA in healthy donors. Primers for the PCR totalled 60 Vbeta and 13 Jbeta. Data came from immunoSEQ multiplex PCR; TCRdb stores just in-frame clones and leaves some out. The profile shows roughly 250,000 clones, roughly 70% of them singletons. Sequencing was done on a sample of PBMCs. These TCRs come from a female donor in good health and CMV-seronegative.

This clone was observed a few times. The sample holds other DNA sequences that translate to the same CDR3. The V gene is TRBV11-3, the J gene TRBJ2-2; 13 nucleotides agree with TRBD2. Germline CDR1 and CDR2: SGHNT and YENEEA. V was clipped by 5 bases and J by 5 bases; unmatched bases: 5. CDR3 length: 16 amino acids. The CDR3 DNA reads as TGTGCCAGCAGCCCGAGACTAGCGGGAGGAACCGGGGAGCTGTTTTTT. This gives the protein CASSPRLAGGTGELFF. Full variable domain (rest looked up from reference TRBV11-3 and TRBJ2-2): EAGVVQSPRYKIIEKKQPVAFWCNPISGHNTLYWYLQNLGQGPELLIRYENEEAVDDSQLPKDRFSAERLKGVDSTLKIQPAELGDSAVYLCASSPRLAGGTGELFFGEGSRLTVL.

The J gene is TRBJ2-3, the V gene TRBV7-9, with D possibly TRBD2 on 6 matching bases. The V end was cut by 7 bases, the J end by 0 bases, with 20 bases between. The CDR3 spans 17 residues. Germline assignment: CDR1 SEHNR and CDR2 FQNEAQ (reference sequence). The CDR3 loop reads CASTPRGGGTSTDTQYF. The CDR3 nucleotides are TGTGCCAGCACCCCACGGGGCGGCGGGACTAGCACAGATACGCAGTATTTT.

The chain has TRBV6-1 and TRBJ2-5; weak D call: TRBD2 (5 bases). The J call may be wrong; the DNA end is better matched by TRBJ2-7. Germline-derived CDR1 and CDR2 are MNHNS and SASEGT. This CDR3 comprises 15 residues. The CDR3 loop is CASSEAEASYYEQYF. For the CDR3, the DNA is TGTGCCAGCAGTGAAGCGGAGGCATCTTACTACGAGCAGTACTTC.

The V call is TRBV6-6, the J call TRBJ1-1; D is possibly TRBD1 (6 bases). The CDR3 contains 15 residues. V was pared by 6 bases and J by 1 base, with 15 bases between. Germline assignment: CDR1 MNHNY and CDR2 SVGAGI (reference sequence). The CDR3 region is CASSPGQNWNTEAFF. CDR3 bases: TGTGCCAGCAGCCCAGGACAGAATTGGAACACTGAAGCTTTCTTT.

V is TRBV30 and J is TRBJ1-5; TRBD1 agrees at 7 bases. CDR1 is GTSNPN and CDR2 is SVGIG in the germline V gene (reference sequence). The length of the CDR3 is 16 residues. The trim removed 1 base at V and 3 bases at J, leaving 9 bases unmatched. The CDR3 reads CAWSGDRPKVNQPQHF. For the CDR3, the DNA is TGTGCCTGGAGTGGGGACAGACCGAAAGTCAATCAGCCCCAGCATTTT. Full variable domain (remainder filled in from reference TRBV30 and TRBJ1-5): SQTIHQWPATLVQPVGSPLSLECTVEGTSNPNLYWYRQAAGRGLQLLFYSVGIGQISSEVPQNLSASRPQDRQFILSSKKLLLSDSGFYLCAWSGDRPKVNQPQHFGDGTRLSIL.

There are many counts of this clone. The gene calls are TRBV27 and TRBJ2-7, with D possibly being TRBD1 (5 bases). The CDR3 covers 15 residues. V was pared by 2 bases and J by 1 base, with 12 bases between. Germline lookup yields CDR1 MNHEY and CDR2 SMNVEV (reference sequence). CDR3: CASSLVADKSYEQYF. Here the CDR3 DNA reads TGTGCCAGCAGTTTAGTTGCGGACAAATCCTACGAGCAGTACTTC.

CDR3 sequence reads: CAWARHYSGNTIYF. DNA of the CDR3: TGTGCCTGGGCCAGGCATTACTCTGGAAACACCATATATTTT. The chain links TRBV30 to TRBJ1-3; D unclear. CDR1 GTSNPN and CDR2 SVGIG come from the germline V gene (reference sequence). Trimming pared 5 bases from V and 0 bases from J, leaving 11 bases between. The CDR3 sequence is 14 residues long. The entire variable domain, with the rest obtained from reference TRBV30 and TRBJ1-3, is as follows: SQTIHQWPATLVQPVGSPLSLECTVEGTSNPNLYWYRQAAGRGLQLLFYSVGIGQISSEVPQNLSASRPQDRQFILSSKKLLLSDSGFYLCAWARHYSGNTIYFGEGSWLTVV.

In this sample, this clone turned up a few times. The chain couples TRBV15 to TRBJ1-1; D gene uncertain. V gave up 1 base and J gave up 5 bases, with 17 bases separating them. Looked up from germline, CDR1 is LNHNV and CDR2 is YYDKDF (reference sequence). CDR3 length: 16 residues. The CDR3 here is CATSRVLLGRKTEAFF. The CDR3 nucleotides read TGTGCCACCAGCAGAGTCCTTTTAGGCAGGAAGACTGAAGCTTTCTTT. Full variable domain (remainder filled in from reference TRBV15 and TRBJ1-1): DAMVIQNPRYQVTQFGKPVTLSCSQTLNHNVMYWYQQKSSQAPKLLFHYYDKDFNNEADTPDNFQSRRPNTSFCFLDIRSPGLGDTAMYLCATSRVLLGRKTEAFFGQGTRLTVV.

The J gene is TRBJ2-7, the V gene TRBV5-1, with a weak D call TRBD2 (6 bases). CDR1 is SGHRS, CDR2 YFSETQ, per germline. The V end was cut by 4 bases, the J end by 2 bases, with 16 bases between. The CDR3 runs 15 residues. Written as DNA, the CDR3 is TGCGCCAGCAGCCCGGGGAGGACGTATACCTACGAGCAGTACTTC. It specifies CASSPGRTYTYEQYF.

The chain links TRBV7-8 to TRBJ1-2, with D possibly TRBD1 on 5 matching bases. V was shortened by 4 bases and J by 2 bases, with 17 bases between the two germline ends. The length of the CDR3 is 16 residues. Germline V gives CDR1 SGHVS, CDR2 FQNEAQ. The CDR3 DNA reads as TGTGCCAGCAGCTCCGGGCCGGGGGTGACCAACTATGGCTACACCTTC. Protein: CASSSGPGVTNYGYTF.

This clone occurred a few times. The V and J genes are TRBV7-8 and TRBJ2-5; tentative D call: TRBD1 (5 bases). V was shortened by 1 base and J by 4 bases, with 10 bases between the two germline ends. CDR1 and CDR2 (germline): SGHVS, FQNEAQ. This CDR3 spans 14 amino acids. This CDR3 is CASSLVTGGETQYF. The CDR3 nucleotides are TGTGCCAGCAGCTTAGTTACAGGTGGAGAGACCCAGTACTTC.

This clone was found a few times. Here the CDR3 reads CASSQDQDRPGFF. The CDR3 nucleotides are TGTGCCAGCAGCCAAGACCAGGACAGGCCGGGGTTCTTC. The gene calls are TRBV4-2 and TRBJ2-1; 7 positions match TRBD1. Germline V gives CDR1 LGHNA, CDR2 YNFKEQ. V lost 0 bases to trimming and J lost 15 bases; unmatched junction nucleotides: 8. The CDR3 length is 13 residues.

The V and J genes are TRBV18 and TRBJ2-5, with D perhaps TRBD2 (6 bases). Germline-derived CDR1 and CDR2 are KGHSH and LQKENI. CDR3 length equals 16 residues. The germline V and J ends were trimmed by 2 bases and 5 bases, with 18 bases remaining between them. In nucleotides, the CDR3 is TGTGCCAGCTCACCAAACCGCGGGGATGGGATGGAGACCCAGTACTTC. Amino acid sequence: CASSPNRGDGMETQYF.

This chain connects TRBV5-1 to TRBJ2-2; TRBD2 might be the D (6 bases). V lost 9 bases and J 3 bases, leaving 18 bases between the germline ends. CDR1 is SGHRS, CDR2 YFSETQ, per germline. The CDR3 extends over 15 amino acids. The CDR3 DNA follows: TGCGCCACCACCAGGGTCGGGGACTACACCGGGGAGCTGTTTTTT. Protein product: CATTRVGDYTGELFF. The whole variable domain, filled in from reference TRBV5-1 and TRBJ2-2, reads KAGVTQTPRYLIKTRGQQVTLSCSPISGHRSVSWYQQTPGQGLQFLFEYFSETQRNKGNFPGRFSGRQFSNSRSEMNVSTLELGDSALYLCATTRVGDYTGELFFGEGSRLTVL.

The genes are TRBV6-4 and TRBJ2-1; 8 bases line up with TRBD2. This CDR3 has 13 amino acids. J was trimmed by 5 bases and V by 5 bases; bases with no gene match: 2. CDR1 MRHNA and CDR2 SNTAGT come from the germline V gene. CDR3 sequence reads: CASSTGGDNEQFF. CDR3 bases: TGTGCCAGCAGTACGGGAGGGGACAATGAGCAGTTCTTC.

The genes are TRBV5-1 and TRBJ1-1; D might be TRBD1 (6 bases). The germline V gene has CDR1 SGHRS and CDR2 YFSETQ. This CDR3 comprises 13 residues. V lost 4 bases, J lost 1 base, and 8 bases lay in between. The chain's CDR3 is CASSPQGNTEAFF. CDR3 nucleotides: TGCGCCAGCAGCCCACAGGGGAACACTGAAGCTTTCTTT.

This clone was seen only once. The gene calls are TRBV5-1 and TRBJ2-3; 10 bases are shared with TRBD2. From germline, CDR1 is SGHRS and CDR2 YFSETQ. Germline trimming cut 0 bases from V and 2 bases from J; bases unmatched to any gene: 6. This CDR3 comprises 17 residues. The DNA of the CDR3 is TGCGCCAGCAGCTTGGCCGTCAGCGGGAGGGTCACAGATACGCAGTATTTT. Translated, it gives CASSLAVSGRVTDTQYF.